One and the same sample provided the 11 T cell receptor beta chains below, sequenced in a study of T cell changes during pregnancy in multiple sclerosis. The assay was immunoSEQ multiplex PCR, and TCRdb's table has in-frame clones only and misses some. This table holds about 40,000 clones, over 75% found once. Sequencing was performed on CD8+ T cells from peripheral blood mononuclear cells, taken before pregnancy. The receptors derive from a female donor with multiple sclerosis, enrolled in a pregnancy study.

The chain couples TRBV7-9 to TRBJ2-3, with D hard to call. The germline gives CDR1 SEHNR, CDR2 FQNEAQ (reference sequence). With 1 base removed from V and 6 bases from J, the gap between germline ends came to 5 bases. This CDR3 is built from 12 residues. This CDR3 is CASSLGRDTQYF. In DNA form, the CDR3 reads TGTGCCAGCAGCTTAGGGCGGGATACGCAGTATTTT.

The chain couples TRBV7-3 to TRBJ2-3, with 7 bases matching TRBD2. From germline, CDR1 is SGHTA and CDR2 FQGTGA. V lost 5 bases and J lost 4; bases outside the gene matches: 6. The CDR3 spans 14 residues. DNA for the CDR3: TGTGCCAGCAGCACCGCGGGAGACCCAGATACGCAGTATTTT. Translating it yields CASSTAGDPDTQYF. Complete variable domain (other parts from reference TRBV7-3 and TRBJ2-3): GAGVSQTPSNKVTEKGKYVELRCDPISGHTALYWYRQSLGQGPEFLIYFQGTGAADDSGLPNDRFFAVRPEGSVSTLKIQRTERGDSAVYLCASSTAGDPDTQYFGPGTRLTVL.

The chain employs TRBV5-5 and TRBJ2-7, with TRBD2 matching 8 bases. Losses at the gene ends were 2 bases for V and 2 bases for J; bases not matched to a gene: 6. The V gene's germline CDR1 is SGHKS and CDR2 YYEKEE (reference sequence). The CDR3 is made up of 15 amino acids. This chain's CDR3 is CASSLLAVTTYEQYF. CDR3 DNA: TGTGCCAGCAGCTTACTAGCGGTCACCACCTACGAGCAGTACTTC.

This sequence joins TRBV30 and TRBJ1-2; the match to TRBD1 covers 7 bases. The CDR3 length is 12 residues. Trimming cost V 2 bases and J 8 bases; bases outside gene matches: 5. From germline, CDR1 is GTSNPN and CDR2 SVGIG (reference sequence). Here the CDR3 DNA reads TGTGCCTGGAGTTACAGGGGAGAAGGCTACACCTTC. This encodes CAWSYRGEGYTF.

This clone was recorded once. The CDR3 coding sequence is TGTGCCAGCAGCCAAAGGTGGGCTGGGGCTAGCGGGAGATCGAACACCGGGGAGCTGTTTTTT. Translated: CASSQRWAGASGRSNTGELFF. V is TRBV14 and J is TRBJ2-2, with 10 bases identical to TRBD2. The V gene's germline CDR1 is SGHDN and CDR2 FVKESK. The trim removed 2 bases at V and 0 bases at J, leaving 15 bases unmatched. CDR3 size: 21 residues.

This clone was seen repeatedly, ten times or more. This chain joins TRBV21-1 and TRBJ1-6; TRBD1 is the table's D call and was not checked against the DNA. TRBV21-1 is a recognized pseudogene. There are 16 residues in the CDR3. CDR3 nucleotide sequence: TGTGCCAGCAGCAAAGAGCGGCCAGGGGGCAGTTCACCCCTCCACTTT. Translating gives CASSKERPGGSSPLHF.

V and J are TRBV9 and TRBJ2-3; 11 bases map to TRBD2. CDR3 size: 17 residues. CDR1 is SGDLS and CDR2 is YYNGEE in the germline V gene. Trimming at V came to 3 bases and at J to 1 base, leaving 7 bases not matched to a gene. CDR3: CASSDGTSGWGTDTQYF. The CDR3 nucleotides are TGTGCCAGCAGCGACGGGACTAGCGGTTGGGGCACAGATACGCAGTATTTT.

The chain joins TRBV4-3 to TRBJ1-1; D is unresolved. Looked up from germline, CDR1 is LGHNA and CDR2 is YSLEER. V lost 0 bases to trimming and J lost 1 base, with 9 bases between them. CDR3 length: 15 amino acids. CDR3 in DNA: TGCGCCAGCAGCCAAGATTGGCCAGGGAACACTGAAGCTTTCTTT. As protein: CASSQDWPGNTEAFF.

This chain links TRBV4-1 with TRBJ2-1; a weak D match, TRBD2 (5 bases). Germline V gene sequence: CDR1 MGHRA, CDR2 YSYEKL. The CDR3 loop spans 15 amino acids. V lost 0 bases and J lost 1, with 7 bases in between. CDR3 sequence (DNA): TGCGCCAGCAGCCAAGAAGGGAGTTCCTACAATGAGCAGTTCTTC. Translating gives CASSQEGSSYNEQFF.

This chain joins TRBV29-1 and TRBJ2-3; 14 bases fit TRBD2. The CDR3 sequence is 16 residues long. Germline trimming cut 1 base from V and 2 bases from J; bases unmatched to any gene: 2. Germline CDR1 and CDR2: SQVTM and ANQGSEA. DNA for the CDR3: TGCAGCGTTGAAGCGACTAGCGGGAGGGTCACAGATACGCAGTATTTT. This codes for CSVEATSGRVTDTQYF.

This clone was seen a single time. The gene calls are TRBV7-9 and TRBJ1-2, with unresolved D. CDR1 is SEHNR and CDR2 is FQNEAQ in the germline V gene (reference sequence). The V end lost 1 base, the J end lost 8 bases, and 14 bases lay between the germline ends. There are 14 residues in the CDR3. The CDR3 nucleotides are TGTGCCAGCAGCTTAGGGGCGGGGATCACGGGCTACACCTTC. This sequence encodes CASSLGAGITGYTF.